This TCR beta chain was profiled in a study of T cell responses to AZD1222 COVID-19 vaccine. Study outcomes and limitations: CD4 TCRs linked to vaccination spanned spike, dominating at 160-218 and 743-854.

Only in-frame clones appear in the TCRdb table, and some are missing; sequencing was by immunoSEQ multiplex PCR. The sample yields 100,000 or so clones, 90% seen once. Remarks on this clone: Its antigen is still unknown.

The ends were cut back, 1 base at V and 6 bases at J, with 9 bases in the middle. The CDR3 length is 14 residues. The V gene's germline CDR1 is WSHSY and CDR2 SAAADI. The receptor was derived from an adult in good health. The chain couples TRBV10-2 to TRBJ1-4; tentative D call: TRBD1 (5 bases). Sample: peripheral blood, taken on day 0 of AZD1222 vaccination. The CDR3 DNA sequence: TGCGCCAGCAGTGAGTTGGGGGTTGATGAAAAACTGTTTTTT. Protein sequence: CASSELGVDEKLFF.